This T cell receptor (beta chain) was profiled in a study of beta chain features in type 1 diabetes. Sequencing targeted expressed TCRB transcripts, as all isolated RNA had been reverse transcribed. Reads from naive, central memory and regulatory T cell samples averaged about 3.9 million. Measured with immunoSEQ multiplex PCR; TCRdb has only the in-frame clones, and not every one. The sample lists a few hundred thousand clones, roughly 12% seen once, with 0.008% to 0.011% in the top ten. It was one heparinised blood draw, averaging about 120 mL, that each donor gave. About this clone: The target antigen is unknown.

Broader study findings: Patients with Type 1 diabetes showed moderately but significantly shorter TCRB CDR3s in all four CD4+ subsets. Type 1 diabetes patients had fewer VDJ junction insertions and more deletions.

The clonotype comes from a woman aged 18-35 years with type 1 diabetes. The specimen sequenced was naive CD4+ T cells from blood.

CDR3 in amino acids: CAIKLTGGNTEAFF. The CDR3, as DNA: TGTGCCATCAAATTGACAGGGGGGAACACTGAAGCTTTCTTT. The V and J genes are TRBV10-3 and TRBJ1-1, with 9 bases matching TRBD1. The CDR3 contains 14 residues. Trimming cost V 7 bases and J 1 base; bases outside gene matches: 4. Germline V CDR1 and CDR2: ENHRY, SYGVKD.